Reported below is one TCR beta chain. Its antigen is currently unknown. Unique molecular identifiers featured in how the TCRbeta library was prepared. TCRdb reanalysed the PCR reads using MiXCR and keeps one entry per CDR3 protein. The sample holds some 200,000 distinct CDR3 sequences, around 8.4% seen once. This record comes from a study of T-cell reconstitution after alpha-beta-depleted transplantation in children. Study-wide points: At the one-year point after transplant, T-cell counts and TCRbeta diversity were found to come mostly from T cells that had been newly produced. Reports say that about two months after transplant, the alpha-beta T cells came out of several hundred graft clones that had expanded.

V lost 5 bases, J lost 7 bases, and 3 bases stayed unmatched. Germline V gives CDR1 SQVTM, CDR2 ANQGSEA. The CDR3 has 12 residues. The starting material was PBMCs, mostly from graft donor cells, obtained 360 days after TCRalphabeta/CD19-depleted stem cell transplant. The genes are TRBV29-1 and TRBJ1-3; 9 bases are a match to TRBD1. The clonotype comes from a male patient aged 2-10 years who had a stem cell transplant for acute myeloid leukemia, so the T cells may come from the graft donor. CDR3 protein: CSVPGTGNTIYF. The CDR3 coding sequence is TGCAGCGTTCCCGGGACAGGGAACACCATATATTTT. The whole variable domain, remainder taken from reference TRBV29-1 and TRBJ1-3, is SAVISQKPSRDICQRGTSLTIQCQVDSQVTMMFWYRQQPGQSLTLIATANQGSEATYESGFVIDKFPISRPNLTFSTLTVSNMSPEDSSIYLCSVPGTGNTIYFGEGSWLTVV.